These 17 T cell receptor beta chains were all obtained from the same sample, sequenced in a study of blood T cell repertoires in COVID-19. Produced via immunoSEQ multiplex PCR; TCRdb's table is partial and in-frame only. The data contain approximately 210,000 clones, around four fifths of them seen just once; the ten biggest clones take up about 20%. The sample taken for sequencing was peripheral blood. The source is a man between 25 and 39 years old with active or convalescent COVID-19.

The chain uses TRBV3-1 (or the pseudogene TRBV3-2) and TRBJ1-6; the D is unclear. CDR1 LGHDT and CDR2 YNNKEL come from the germline V gene (reference sequence). Trimming removed 1 base from V and 9 bases from J, with 4 bases in between. The CDR3 sequence is 12 residues long. The CDR3 reads CASSQVGSPLHF. For the CDR3, the DNA is TGTGCCAGCAGCCAAGTCGGTTCACCCCTCCACTTT.

The chain couples TRBV2 to TRBJ2-2; TRBD2 matches at 7 bases. Germline V lookup: CDR1 SNHLY, CDR2 FYNNEI. V lost 7 bases, J lost 4 bases, and 15 bases stayed unmatched. The CDR3 totals 17 residues. In DNA form, the CDR3 reads TGTGCCAGCATTCGTACCGGCCCGGGGGGTTCCACCGGGGAGCTGTTTTTT. Amino acids: CASIRTGPGGSTGELFF.

The V and J genes are TRBV9 and TRBJ2-1, with D possibly being TRBD2 (6 bases). This CDR3 spans 17 amino acids. The V gene lost 5 bases and the J gene lost 5 bases, with 23 bases spanning the gap. CDR1 and CDR2 (germline): SGDLS, YYNGEE. The CDR3 loop reads CASSKFGTSPTNNEQFF. CDR3 coding DNA: TGTGCCAGCAGTAAGTTCGGGACTTCGCCAACCAACAATGAGCAGTTCTTC. Based on the CDR3 plus reference TRBV9 and TRBJ2-1, the full variable domain is DSGVTQTPKHLITATGQRVTLRCSPRSGDLSVYWYQQSLDQGLQFLIQYYNGEERAKGNILERFSAQQFPDLHSELNLSSLELGDSALYFCASSKFGTSPTNNEQFFGPGTRLTVL.

The chain is built from TRBV28 and TRBJ2-7, with D tentatively TRBD1 (5 bases). Per the germline V gene, CDR1 is MDHEN and CDR2 is SYDVKM. This CDR3 comprises 12 residues. V lost 4 bases and J lost 6, with 10 bases in between. The CDR3 DNA reads TGTGCCAGCAGTTCCCGACAGTTCGAGCAGTACTTC. Encoded protein: CASSSRQFEQYF.

J is TRBJ1-5 and V is TRBV28; D perhaps matches TRBD1 (5 bases). From germline, CDR1 is MDHEN and CDR2 SYDVKM. The V end lost 8 bases, the J end lost 0 bases, and 17 bases lay between the germline ends. The CDR3 length is 16 residues. The CDR3 sequence is CASPPGGTYSNQPQHF. CDR3 in DNA: TGTGCCAGCCCTCCCGGAGGGACCTATAGCAATCAGCCCCAGCATTTT.

This clone was observed a single time. J is TRBJ1-1 and V is TRBV3-1 (or the pseudogene TRBV3-2), with D maybe TRBD1 (5 bases). V lost 3 bases, J lost 11 bases, and 13 bases lay in between. The CDR3 is 12 amino acids. Germline V gives CDR1 LGHDT, CDR2 YNNKEL (reference sequence). CDR3 in DNA: TGTGCCAGCAGCCATGTAGGGGAAAGCGCTTTCTTT. Protein sequence: CASSHVGESAFF.

CDR3 sequence (DNA): TGCGCCAGCAGCTTGGGCCGGGGATACACTGAAGCTTTCTTT. This encodes CASSLGRGYTEAFF. The chain combines TRBV5-1 with TRBJ1-1; D uncertain. Germline V gives CDR1 SGHRS, CDR2 YFSETQ. This CDR3 comprises 14 residues. V was cut by 0 bases and J by 3 bases, with 9 bases left in between.

This sequence joins TRBV27 and TRBJ2-7; perhaps TRBD1 as D (6 bases). The CDR3 runs 15 residues. Germline lookup yields CDR1 MNHEY and CDR2 SMNVEV (reference sequence). V gave up 6 bases and J gave up 5 bases, with 20 bases separating them. In nucleotides, the CDR3 is TGTGCCAGCAGCATTACCGGGACATCCGCCGACGAGCAGTACTTC. It yields the protein CASSITGTSADEQYF.

The rearrangement links TRBV18 to TRBJ1-5, with a weak D call TRBD1 (6 bases). Germline V lookup: CDR1 KGHSH, CDR2 LQKENI. The CDR3 is 15 amino acids. Trimming left V 4 bases short and J 1 base short, with 11 bases between. The CDR3 loop is CASSQEDRSNQPQHF. CDR3 sequence (DNA): TGTGCCAGCTCACAGGAGGACAGAAGCAATCAGCCCCAGCATTTT. The whole variable domain, filled in from reference TRBV18 and TRBJ1-5, reads NAGVMQNPRHLVRRRGQEARLRCSPMKGHSHVYWYRQLPEEGLKFMVYLQKENIIDESGMPKERFSAEFPKEGPSILRIQQVVRGDSAAYFCASSQEDRSNQPQHFGDGTRLSIL.

In its sample, this clone was seen once. CDR3 DNA sequence: TGTGCCAGCAGTGAAACCGGGACAGGGGGCCCAGATACGCAGTATTTT. The encoded protein is CASSETGTGGPDTQYF. The chain links TRBV6-4 to TRBJ2-3, with TRBD1 matching over 12 bases. The V segment lost 3 bases and the J segment 4 bases; nucleotides outside the gene matches: 5. CDR3 size: 16 residues. Germline CDR1 and CDR2: MRHNA and SNTAGT.

J is TRBJ2-3 and V is TRBV7-9; D is possibly TRBD1 (6 bases). CDR1 and CDR2 (germline): SEHNR, FQNEAQ (reference sequence). V was trimmed by 5 bases and J by 10 bases, leaving 13 bases between them. The CDR3 has 12 amino acids. The chain's CDR3 is CASSPRQEAQYF. Written as DNA, the CDR3 is TGTGCCAGCAGCCCTCGACAGGAGGCGCAGTATTTT. Drawing the rest from reference TRBV7-9 and TRBJ2-3, the complete variable domain is DTGVSQNPRHKITKRGQNVTFRCDPISEHNRLYWYRQTLGQGPEFLTYFQNEAQLEKSRLLSDRFSAERPKGSFSTLEIQRTEQGDSAMYLCASSPRQEAQYFGPGTRLTVL.

The chain links TRBV5-1 to TRBJ1-4; D might be TRBD1 (5 bases). V shed 6 bases and J shed 8 bases, with 17 bases lying between them. The CDR3 is 14 residues long. Per the germline V gene, CDR1 is SGHRS and CDR2 is YFSETQ. CDR3 amino acids: CASTRGEEYEKLFF. The CDR3 DNA reads TGCGCCAGCACCCGGGGGGAGGAGTACGAAAAACTGTTTTTT.

The V call is TRBV19, the J call TRBJ2-7; D perhaps matches TRBD1 (6 bases). The CDR3 is 14 residues long. Per the germline V gene, CDR1 is LNHDA and CDR2 is SQIVND (reference sequence). V lost 0 bases, J lost 6 bases, and 12 bases lay in between. This chain's CDR3 is CASSIEAGVPEQYF. The CDR3 DNA reads as TGTGCCAGTAGTATAGAGGCAGGGGTGCCCGAGCAGTACTTC.

V usage is TRBV28 and J usage is TRBJ2-3; no clear D gene. Trimming pared 0 bases from V and 3 bases from J, leaving 4 bases between. Germline V gene data show CDR1 as MDHEN and CDR2 as SYDVKM. The CDR3 loop spans 13 amino acids. The CDR3 DNA follows: TGTGCCAGCAGTTTATGGAGAACAGATACGCAGTATTTT. This gives the protein CASSLWRTDTQYF. The full variable domain, rest sourced from reference TRBV28 and TRBJ2-3, is DVKVTQSSRYLVKRTGEKVFLECVQDMDHENMFWYRQDPGLGLRLIYFSYDVKMKEKGDIPEGYSVSREKKERFSLILESASTNQTSMYLCASSLWRTDTQYFGPGTRLTVL.

The chain links TRBV5-6 to TRBJ1-2; the D gene is possibly TRBD1 (6 bases). Germline V gene data show CDR1 as SGHDT and CDR2 as YYEEEE. Trimming shortened V by 4 bases and J by 4 bases, and 11 bases separated the two germline ends. The CDR3 contains 13 residues. The CDR3 DNA follows: TGTGCCAGCAGCATGACAGGATTCTATGGCTACACCTTC. This gives the protein CASSMTGFYGYTF.

This clone was observed a few times. The chain couples TRBV7-2 to TRBJ2-3; TRBD1 is a possible D gene (6 bases). This CDR3 is 17 amino acids long. Germline lookup yields CDR1 SGHTA and CDR2 FQGNSA. V lost 5 bases and J lost 0, with 18 bases in between. CDR3 sequence: CASSRRQPQGSTDTQYF. As DNA, the CDR3 is TGTGCCAGCAGCCGTCGTCAGCCACAGGGTAGCACAGATACGCAGTATTTT.

The chain employs TRBV11-2 and TRBJ1-1, with 7 bases matching TRBD1. The germline gives CDR1 SGHAT, CDR2 FQNNGV. With 3 bases clipped from V and 1 base from J, the junction kept 2 bases outside the gene matches. The CDR3 runs 14 residues. The CDR3 DNA is TGTGCCAGCAGCTTGAGGGGGCAGAACACTGAAGCTTTCTTT. Translated: CASSLRGQNTEAFF. Filled out from reference TRBV11-2 and TRBJ1-1, the complete variable domain reads EAGVAQSPRYKIIEKRQSVAFWCNPISGHATLYWYQQILGQGPKLLIQFQNNGVVDDSQLPKDRFSAERLKGVDSTLKIQPAKLEDSAVYLCASSLRGQNTEAFFGQGTRLTVV.